These 10 T cell receptor beta chains were all obtained from the same sample, sequenced in a study of blood T cell repertoires in COVID-19. TCRdb's table, derived via immunoSEQ multiplex PCR, lists solely in-frame clones and lacks some. The sample holds more than 85,000 clones, just under 95% seen once. Sequencing was carried out using peripheral blood. All receptors derive from a woman between 50 and 59 years old with COVID-19, enrolled during active disease.

The V call is TRBV10-2, the J call TRBJ1-1; 8 nucleotides align to TRBD1. J lost 7 bases, V lost 4 bases, and 5 bases had no gene match. The CDR3 spans 13 residues. CDR1 and CDR2 (germline): WSHSY, SAAADI. The CDR3 reads CASSVIGQGEAFF. CDR3 in DNA: TGCGCCAGCAGTGTCATCGGACAGGGTGAAGCTTTCTTT.

This chain joins TRBV19 and TRBJ1-1, with TRBD1 matching over 8 bases. The CDR3 covers 13 residues. The J segment lost 5 bases and the V segment lost 7 bases, leaving 6 bases of the junction unmatched. CDR1 is LNHDA, CDR2 SQIVND, per germline (reference sequence). CDR3 DNA sequence: TGTGCCAGTAAGGACAGGGCGAAGACTGAAGCTTTCTTT. This gives the protein CASKDRAKTEAFF.

This chain connects TRBV11-3 to TRBJ2-7; D is unclear. The CDR3 is 16 residues long. CDR1 SGHNT and CDR2 YENEEA come from the germline V gene. V was clipped by 1 base and J by 7 bases, with 20 bases between them. The CDR3 region is CASSLVQPGPTQEQYF. The CDR3 coding sequence is TGTGCCAGCAGCTTAGTTCAACCGGGTCCCACTCAAGAGCAGTACTTC.

This clone was seen only once. This chain uses TRBV6-1 with TRBJ1-2; 7 nucleotides agree with TRBD1. V was clipped by 3 bases and J by 6 bases; unmatched bases: 4. The CDR3 extends over 13 amino acids. Germline CDR1 reads MNHNS; CDR2 reads SASEGT. Here the CDR3 reads CASSDAGGDGYTF. The DNA of the CDR3 is TGTGCCAGCAGTGATGCAGGGGGTGATGGCTACACCTTC.

The gene calls are TRBV12-3 or TRBV12-4 and TRBJ1-1; D gene uncertain. V lost 3 bases, J lost 2 bases, and 7 bases lay in between. The CDR3 is 13 residues long. CDR3 DNA: TGTGCCAGCAGTTTTGGGCCAAACACTGAAGCTTTCTTT. Translation gives CASSFGPNTEAFF.

This CDR3 reads CATTSGQGLGELFF. CDR3 nucleotide sequence: TGTGCCACCACATCGGGACAGGGGCTGGGGGAGCTGTTTTTT. This chain connects TRBV19 to TRBJ2-2, with TRBD1 matching 10 bases. Germline V gives CDR1 LNHDA, CDR2 SQIVND (reference sequence). V trimming: 10 bases; J trimming: 8 bases; junction bases outside the gene matches: 10. The CDR3 spans 14 residues.

The DNA of the CDR3 is TGTGCCAGTAGTCGGAGCGGGACGTACCAAGAGACCCAGTACTTC. It is translated as CASSRSGTYQETQYF. This rearrangement joins TRBV19 to TRBJ2-5; the match to TRBD2 covers 7 bases. CDR1 LNHDA and CDR2 SQIVND come from the germline V gene (reference sequence). The CDR3 sequence is 15 residues long. The V and J ends lost 5 bases and 0 bases, in that order; junction bases with no gene match: 6.

V is TRBV19 and J is TRBJ1-5; the D gene is possibly TRBD1 (6 bases). Trimming pared 5 bases from V and 6 bases from J, leaving 11 bases between. Germline V gene lookup returns CDR1 LNHDA and CDR2 SQIVND (reference sequence). CDR3 length: 13 residues. In DNA, the CDR3 is TGTGCCAGTAGTGGTCAGGGGACTCAGCCCCAGCATTTT. It translates to CASSGQGTQPQHF.

The J gene is TRBJ1-3, the V gene TRBV28; 7 bases fit TRBD1. The CDR3 is 16 residues long. Germline CDR1 reads MDHEN; CDR2 reads SYDVKM. V lost 5 bases to trimming and J lost 0 bases; unmatched junction nucleotides: 7. CDR3 sequence reads: CASSTNDRVSGNTIYF. The CDR3 bases are TGTGCCAGCAGTACCAATGACAGGGTCTCTGGAAACACCATATATTTT. The variable domain in full, completed from reference TRBV28 and TRBJ1-3, reads DVKVTQSSRYLVKRTGEKVFLECVQDMDHENMFWYRQDPGLGLRLIYFSYDVKMKEKGDIPEGYSVSREKKERFSLILESASTNQTSMYLCASSTNDRVSGNTIYFGEGSWLTVV.

This clone turned up a few times. The gene calls are TRBV11-2 and TRBJ1-3, with unresolved D. Germline CDR1 and CDR2: SGHAT and FQNNGV. Between the trimmed V and J ends, which lost 4 bases and 4 bases, there was a span of 17 bases. The CDR3 runs to 16 residues. The CDR3 DNA follows: TGTGCCAGCAGCTCCTTCACCCCCCTCCTAGGAAACACCATATATTTT. Translated: CASSSFTPLLGNTIYF.